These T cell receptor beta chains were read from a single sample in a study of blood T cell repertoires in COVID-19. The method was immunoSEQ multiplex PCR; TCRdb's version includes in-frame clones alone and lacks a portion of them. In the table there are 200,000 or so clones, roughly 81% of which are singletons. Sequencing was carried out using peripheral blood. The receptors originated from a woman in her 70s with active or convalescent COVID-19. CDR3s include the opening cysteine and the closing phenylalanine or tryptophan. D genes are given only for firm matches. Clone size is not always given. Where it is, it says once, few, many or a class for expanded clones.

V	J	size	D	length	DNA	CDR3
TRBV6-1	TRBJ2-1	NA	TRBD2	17	TGTGCCAGCAGTGCCCCTAGCGGGAGTTACTCCTACAATGAGCAGTTCTTC	CASSAPSGSYSYNEQFF
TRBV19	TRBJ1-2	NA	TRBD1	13	TGTGCCAGTAGTGAACAGGGGGAGTATGGCTACACCTTC	CASSEQGEYGYTF
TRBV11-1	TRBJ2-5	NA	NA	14	TGTGCCAGCAGCTTAGAGCCGGACCAAGAGACCCAGTACTTC	CASSLEPDQETQYF
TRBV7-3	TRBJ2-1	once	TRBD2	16	TGTGCCAGCAGCCAGGCTGCTAGCGGGGTCTACAATGAGCAGTTCTTC	CASSQAASGVYNEQFF
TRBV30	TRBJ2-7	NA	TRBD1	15	TGTGCCTGGGGACAGGGGCCCCGTACGTCCTACGAGCAGTACTTC	CAWGQGPRTSYEQYF
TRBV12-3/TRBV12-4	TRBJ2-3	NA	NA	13	TGTGCCAGCAGTGGAGGCGGCACAGATACGCAGTATTTT	CASSGGGTDTQYF
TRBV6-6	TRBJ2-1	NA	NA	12	TGTGCCAGCGGGACTCTTTACAATGAGCAGTTCTTC	CASGTLYNEQFF
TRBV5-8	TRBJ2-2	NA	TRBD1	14	TGTGCCAGCGGGGACAGGGGGCGCACCGGGGAGCTGTTTTTT	CASGDRGRTGELFF
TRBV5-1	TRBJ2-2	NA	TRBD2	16	TGCGCCAGCAGCAAGACTAGCGGGGCGAACACCGGGGAGCTGTTTTTT	CASSKTSGANTGELFF
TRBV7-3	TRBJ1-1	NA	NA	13	TGTGCCAGCAGCGTCACAAGTTTCACTGAAGCTTTCTTT	CASSVTSFTEAFF
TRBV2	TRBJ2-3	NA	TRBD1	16	TGTGCCAGCAGCTCTGGGACAGCGTTCCTAGGCGATACGCAGTATTTT	CASSSGTAFLGDTQYF
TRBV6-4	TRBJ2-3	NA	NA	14	TGTGCCAGCAGTGACGACGGGGAGACAGATACGCAGTATTTT	CASSDDGETDTQYF
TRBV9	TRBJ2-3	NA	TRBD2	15	TGTGCCAGCAGCGCTAGCGGGAGTAGAACAGATACGCAGTATTTT	CASSASGSRTDTQYF
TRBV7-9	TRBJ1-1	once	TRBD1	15	TGTGCCAGCAGCCCACGACAGGGGCCGGACACTGAAGCTTTCTTT	CASSPRQGPDTEAFF
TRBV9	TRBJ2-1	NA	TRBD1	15	TGTGCCAGCAGCCCACGGACAGGGGACTACAATGAGCAGTTCTTC	CASSPRTGDYNEQFF
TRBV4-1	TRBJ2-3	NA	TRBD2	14	TGCGCCAGCAGCCAGGGAGGGAGGGGAGATACGCAGTATTTT	CASSQGGRGDTQYF
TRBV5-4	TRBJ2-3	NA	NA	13	TGTGCCAGCAGCGGGAGTTACGGAGATACGCAGTATTTT	CASSGSYGDTQYF
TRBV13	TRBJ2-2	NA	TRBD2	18	TGTGCCAGCAGCTTAGTCCCTAGCGGGAGTCGGGGCACCGGGGAGCTGTTTTTT	CASSLVPSGSRGTGELFF
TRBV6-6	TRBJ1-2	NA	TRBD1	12	TGTGCCGGTGGGACAGGGGCCGGTGGCTACACCTTC	CAGGTGAGGYTF
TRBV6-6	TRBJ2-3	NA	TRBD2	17	TGTGCCAGCAGTCGCTCGGCCGGGACTAGCGGCGCAGATACGCAGTATTTT	CASSRSAGTSGADTQYF
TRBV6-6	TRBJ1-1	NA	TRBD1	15	TGTGCCAGCAGTATAAACAGGGGGCGGGCGACTGAAGCTTTCTTT	CASSINRGRATEAFF
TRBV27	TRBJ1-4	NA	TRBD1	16	TGTGCCAGCAGTTTGGGGACAGGGGCCCATAATGAAAAACTGTTTTTT	CASSLGTGAHNEKLFF
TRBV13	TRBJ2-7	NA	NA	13	TGTGCCAGCAGCCGCAGGGGTTGGAACGAGCAGTACTTC	CASSRRGWNEQYF
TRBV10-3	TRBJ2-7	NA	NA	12	TGTGCCATCAGTGGGAACAGGGACGAGCAGTACTTC	CAISGNRDEQYF
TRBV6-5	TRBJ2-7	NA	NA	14	TGTGCCAGCAGTTACAAGGGGGTCGGGTACGAGCAGTACTTC	CASSYKGVGYEQYF
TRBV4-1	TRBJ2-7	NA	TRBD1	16	TGCGCCAGCAGCCGAGATTACCGGGACAGGGTGTTCGAGCAGTACTTC	CASSRDYRDRVFEQYF
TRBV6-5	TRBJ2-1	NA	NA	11	TGTGCCAGCAGGAGCACCCAGGAGGTCTTCTTC	CASRSTQEVFF
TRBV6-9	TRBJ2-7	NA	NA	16	TGTGCCAGCAGTTATTCTAGGACACAGTCTACCTACGAGCAGTACTTC	CASSYSRTQSTYEQYF
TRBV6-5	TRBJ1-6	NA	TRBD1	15	TGTGCCAGCAAGGGACAGGGAAAGGGGGATTCACCCCTCCACTTT	CASKGQGKGDSPLHF
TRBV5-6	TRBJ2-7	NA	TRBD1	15	TGTGCCAGCAATTTGTGGGACAGGGCGGGCATCGAGCAGTACTTC	CASNLWDRAGIEQYF
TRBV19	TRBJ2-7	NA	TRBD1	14	TGTGCCAGTAGTATAGTTGGGACAGGGAACGAGCAGTACTTC	CASSIVGTGNEQYF
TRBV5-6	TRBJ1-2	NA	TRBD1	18	TGTGCCAGCAGGGTTCTAGGGCAGGGGGCCCGGGGTAACTATGGCTACACCTTC	CASRVLGQGARGNYGYTF
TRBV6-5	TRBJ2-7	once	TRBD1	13	TGTGCCAGCAGCGCCGTGGGACAGAACGAGCAGTACTTC	CASSAVGQNEQYF
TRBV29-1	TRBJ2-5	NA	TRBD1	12	TGCAGCGTGACAGGGGGTGAGGAGACCCAGTACTTC	CSVTGGEETQYF
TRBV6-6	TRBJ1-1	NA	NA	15	TGTGCCAGCAGCCGAACAGGGATCGTGAACACTGAAGCTTTCTTT	CASSRTGIVNTEAFF
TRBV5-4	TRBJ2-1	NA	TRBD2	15	TGTGCCAGCAGCTTTAGCGGGAGAGCCGGCAATGAGCAGTTCTTC	CASSFSGRAGNEQFF
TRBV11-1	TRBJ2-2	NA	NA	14	TGTGCCAGCAGAAGGGGTGGGAACACCGGGGAGCTGTTTTTT	CASRRGGNTGELFF
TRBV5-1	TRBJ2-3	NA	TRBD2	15	TGCGCCAGCGCACATAGCGGGGGGAACACAGATACGCAGTATTTT	CASAHSGGNTDTQYF
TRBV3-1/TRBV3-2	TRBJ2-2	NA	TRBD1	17	TGTGCCAGCAGCAAGGGCAGCGGGACAGGGGGTATCGGGGAGCTGTTTTTT	CASSKGSGTGGIGELFF
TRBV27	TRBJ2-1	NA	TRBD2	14	TGTGCCAGCAGCTCCGGGACTAGCGGGTTTTCCCGGTTCTTC	CASSSGTSGFSRFF
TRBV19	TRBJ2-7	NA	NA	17	TGTGCCAGTAGTATAGTGGGCCAGGGAGGTGGCACCTACGAGCAGTACTTC	CASSIVGQGGGTYEQYF
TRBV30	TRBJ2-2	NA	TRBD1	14	TGTGCCTGGATTTCGAAGGGGGCGGGCGGGGAGCTGTTTTTT	CAWISKGAGGELFF
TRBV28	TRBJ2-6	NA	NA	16	TGTGCCAGCAGTTTTACCCGCAGGGCTGGGGCCAACGTCCTGACTTTC	CASSFTRRAGANVLTF
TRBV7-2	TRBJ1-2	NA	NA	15	TGTGCCAGCAGCTTAGTTCCGTTATCAGGTTATGGCTACACCTTC	CASSLVPLSGYGYTF
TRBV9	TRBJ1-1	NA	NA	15	TGTGCCAGCGACGACCGGGGTACGGGGAGCAGAGAAGCTTTCTTT	CASDDRGTGSREAFF
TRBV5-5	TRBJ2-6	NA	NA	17	TGTGCCAGCAGCTTGGCCCCTACGAGCTCTGGGGCCAACGTCCTGACTTTC	CASSLAPTSSGANVLTF
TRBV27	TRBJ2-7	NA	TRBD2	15	TGTGCCACCACTCTCCGGCTAGCGGGTCCCTACGAGCAGTACTTC	CATTLRLAGPYEQYF
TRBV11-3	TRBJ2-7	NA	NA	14	TGTGCCAGCAGCTTATTCGACAAGAGTGGCGAGCAGTACTTC	CASSLFDKSGEQYF
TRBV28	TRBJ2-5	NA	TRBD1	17	TGTGCCAGCAGTTTACTGACCAAGCTATTACAGGGGGAGACCCAGTACTTC	CASSLLTKLLQGETQYF
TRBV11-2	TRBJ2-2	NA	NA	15	TGTGCCAGCAGCTTAGGTGTTGGGGCAGCCGGGGAGCTGTTTTTT	CASSLGVGAAGELFF
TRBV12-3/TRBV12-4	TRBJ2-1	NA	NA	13	TGTGCCAGCTCCTTCAGAACAACGAATGAGCAGTTCTTC	CASSFRTTNEQFF
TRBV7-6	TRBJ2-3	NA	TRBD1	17	TGTGCCAGCAGCTTAGAAAGTACAGGGGGCCGGACAGATACGCAGTATTTT	CASSLESTGGRTDTQYF
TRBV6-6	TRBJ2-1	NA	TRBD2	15	TGTGCCAGCAGTGATCCGGGACTAGCAAACAATGAGCAGTTCTTC	CASSDPGLANNEQFF
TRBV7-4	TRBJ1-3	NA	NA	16	TGTGCCAGCAGCTTAAACCCTCAGGGTAGGAGAAACACCATATATTTT	CASSLNPQGRRNTIYF
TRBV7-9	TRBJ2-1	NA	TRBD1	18	TGTGCCAGCAGCTCGCCGACAGGGGCGAGGAGTCCTGGCAATGAGCAGTTCTTC	CASSSPTGARSPGNEQFF
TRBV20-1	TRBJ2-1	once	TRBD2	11	TGCAGGCTTCTCGGGGGGAATGAGCAGTTCTTC	CRLLGGNEQFF
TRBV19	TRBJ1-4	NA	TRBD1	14	TGTGCCAGTAGCCCCGCCAGGGGGCTTGAAAAACTGTTTTTT	CASSPARGLEKLFF
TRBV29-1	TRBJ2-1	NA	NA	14	TGCAGCGTTGAAGAAGGGGGAGACTACAATGAGCAGTTCTTC	CSVEEGGDYNEQFF
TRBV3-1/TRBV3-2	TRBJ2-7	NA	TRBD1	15	TGTGCCAGCAGCCGGACAGGGGGCGCGTCCTACGAGCAGTACTTC	CASSRTGGASYEQYF